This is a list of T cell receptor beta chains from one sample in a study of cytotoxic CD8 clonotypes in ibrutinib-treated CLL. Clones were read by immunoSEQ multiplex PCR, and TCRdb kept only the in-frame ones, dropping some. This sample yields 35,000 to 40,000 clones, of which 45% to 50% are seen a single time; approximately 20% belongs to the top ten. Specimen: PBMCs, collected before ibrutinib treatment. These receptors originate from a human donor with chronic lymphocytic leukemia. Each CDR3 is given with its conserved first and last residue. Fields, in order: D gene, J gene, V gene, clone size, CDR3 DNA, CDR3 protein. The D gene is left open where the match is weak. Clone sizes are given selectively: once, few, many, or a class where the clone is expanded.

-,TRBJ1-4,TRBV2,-,TGTGCCAGCAGTGACCAGGGCGGCGAAAAACTGTTTTTT,CASSDQGGEKLFF
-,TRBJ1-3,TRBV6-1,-,TGTGCCAGCAGTGAAGTAAGGGGAGACACCATATATTTT,CASSEVRGDTIYF
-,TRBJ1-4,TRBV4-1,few,TGCGCCAGCAGCCAGAGGACAGTTTACGAAAAACTGTTTTTT,CASSQRTVYEKLFF
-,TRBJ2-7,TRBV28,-,TGTGCCAGCGTCAACTTGGCAGGGGGGGTCCACGAGCAGTACTTC,CASVNLAGGVHEQYF
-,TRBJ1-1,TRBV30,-,TGTGCCTGGAGTGTTTGGGGGCCGGAGACTGAAGCTTTCTTT,CAWSVWGPETEAFF
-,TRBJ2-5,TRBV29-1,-,TGCAGCGTTCTACGAACAGGGATTCGGTTAGAGACCCAGTACTTC,CSVLRTGIRLETQYF
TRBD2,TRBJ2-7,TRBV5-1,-,TGCGCCAGCAGCTTTTTTAGCGGGGGGCGGGAGCAGTACTTC,CASSFFSGGREQYF
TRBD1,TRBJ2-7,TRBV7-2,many,TGTGCCAGCGGATCCTTCGTGACAGGGGCCTACGAGCAGTACTTC,CASGSFVTGAYEQYF
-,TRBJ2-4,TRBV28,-,TGTGCCAGCAGGGACCAGGGAGAGGGGGCCAAAAACATTCAGTACTTC,CASRDQGEGAKNIQYF
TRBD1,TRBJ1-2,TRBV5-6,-,TGTGCCAGCAGCTTAGTTGGCAGGGGGAGCGGCTACACCTTC,CASSLVGRGSGYTF
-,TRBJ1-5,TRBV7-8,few,TGTGCCAGCAGCTCACCTACAGGGAGAGGCAATCAGCCCCAGCATTTT,CASSSPTGRGNQPQHF
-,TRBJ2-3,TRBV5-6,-,TGTGCCAGCAGCTTGTCGACAGATACGCAGTATTTT,CASSLSTDTQYF
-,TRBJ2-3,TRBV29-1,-,TGCAGCGTTTTCGGACAGTTCACAGATACGCAGTATTTT,CSVFGQFTDTQYF
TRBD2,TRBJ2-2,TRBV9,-,TGTGCCAGCAGCTCCCCCGGGACTAGTGTTACCGGGGAGCTGTTTTTT,CASSSPGTSVTGELFF
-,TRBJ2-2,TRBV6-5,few,TGTGCCAGCAGTTACGGAGGGCCCGGGGGGCTGTTTTTT,CASSYGGPGGLFF
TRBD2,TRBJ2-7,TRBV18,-,TGTGCCAGCTCGGTCCCCTCGGGAGGATCCTACGAGCAGTACTTC,CASSVPSGGSYEQYF
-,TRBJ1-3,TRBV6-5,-,TGTGCCACCGAAACCCACGGCTCTGGAAACACCATATATTTT,CATETHGSGNTIYF
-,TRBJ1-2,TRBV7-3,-,TGTGCCAGCAGCTTAACGGAGGGGTATGGCTACACCTTC,CASSLTEGYGYTF
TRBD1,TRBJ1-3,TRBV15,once,TGTGCCACCAGCATGGACAGGGACCCTGGAAACACCATATATTTT,CATSMDRDPGNTIYF
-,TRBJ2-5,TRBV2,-,TGTGCCAGCAGTGAAACCGGGACTCGCCAAGAGACCCAGTACTTC,CASSETGTRQETQYF
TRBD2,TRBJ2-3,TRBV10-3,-,TGTGCCATCAGGGAAGGACTAGGGCCCTTCACAGATACGCAGTATTTT,CAIREGLGPFTDTQYF
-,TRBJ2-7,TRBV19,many,TGTGCCAGCGCGGGGGCGAACGAGCAGTACTTC,CASAGANEQYF
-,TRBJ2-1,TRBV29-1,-,TGCAGCGTTGAAAGCCAGTGGACAAACAGGGACAATGAGCAGTTCTTC,CSVESQWTNRDNEQFF
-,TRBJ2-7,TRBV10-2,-,TGCGCCAGCAGTCGAACAGGAGTCTTCTACGAGCAGTACTTC,CASSRTGVFYEQYF
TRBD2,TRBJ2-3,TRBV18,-,TGTGCCAGCTCACCAACAAGGACTAGCGGGGTCGGTACGCAGTATTTT,CASSPTRTSGVGTQYF
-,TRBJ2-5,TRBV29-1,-,TGCAGCGTCGCCAGACTCTACCAAGAGACCCAGTACTTC,CSVARLYQETQYF
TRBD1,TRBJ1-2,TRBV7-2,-,TGTGCCAGCAGCTATGATCGGGAGGGGGCGGCTGGCTACACCTTC,CASSYDREGAAGYTF
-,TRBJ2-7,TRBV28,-,TGTGCCAGCAGTTTATGGACAGTCGGAGGCTTCGAGCAGTACTTC,CASSLWTVGGFEQYF
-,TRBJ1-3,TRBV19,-,TGTGCCAGTAGGAGCCCAGGGAACTTCACTGGAAACACCATATATTTT,CASRSPGNFTGNTIYF
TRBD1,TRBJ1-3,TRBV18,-,TGTGCCAGCTCACCATCCCGGGACAGGGGAGGAAACACCATATATTTT,CASSPSRDRGGNTIYF
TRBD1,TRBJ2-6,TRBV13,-,TGTGCCAGCAGCGAAAGGACAGGGGGAAGGCTAGGGGCCAACGTCCTGACTTTC,CASSERTGGRLGANVLTF
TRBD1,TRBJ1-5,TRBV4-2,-,TGTGCCAGCAGCCAAGAAGGACAGGGGCGTCAGCCCCAGCATTTT,CASSQEGQGRQPQHF
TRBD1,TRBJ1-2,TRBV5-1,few,TGCGCCAGCACGAGACAGGGGACGAACTATGGCTACACCTTC,CASTRQGTNYGYTF
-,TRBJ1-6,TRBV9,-,TGTGCCAGCAGCGTACTGTACTATAATTCACCCCTCCACTTT,CASSVLYYNSPLHF
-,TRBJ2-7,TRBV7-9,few,TGTGCCAGCAGCTTAGTGGGGGGTTCCCCCTACGAGCAGTACTTC,CASSLVGGSPYEQYF
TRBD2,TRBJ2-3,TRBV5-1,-,TGCGCCAGCAGCTTGTCTAGCGGGGAGTGGGATACGCAGTATTTT,CASSLSSGEWDTQYF
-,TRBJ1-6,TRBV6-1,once,TGTGCCAGCAGTGAAGCGGCAAAACCCCTCCACTTT,CASSEAAKPLHF
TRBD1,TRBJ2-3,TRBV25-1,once,TGTGCCAGCAGTGATGGACAGGGGACCCACACAGATACGCAGTATTTT,CASSDGQGTHTDTQYF
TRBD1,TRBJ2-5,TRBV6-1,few,TGTGCCAGCAGTTGGACAGGGGGCGGTGAGACCCAGTACTTC,CASSWTGGGETQYF
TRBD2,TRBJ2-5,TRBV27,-,TGTGCCAGCAGTTTATCGACGGGGGGGCCGAAGACCCAGTACTTC,CASSLSTGGPKTQYF
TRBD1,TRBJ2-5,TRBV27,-,TGTGCCAGCAACGACAGGGGGGTTAGGGAGACCCAGTACTTC,CASNDRGVRETQYF
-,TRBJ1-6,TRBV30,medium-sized,TGTGCCTGGAGTGCCGGGACGGACAATTCACCCCTCCACTTT,CAWSAGTDNSPLHF
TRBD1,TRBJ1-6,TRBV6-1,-,TGTGCCAGCAGGGTCGACAGGGTCAGTTCACCCCTCCACTTT,CASRVDRVSSPLHF
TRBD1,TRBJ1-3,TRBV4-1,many,TGCGCCAGCAGCCAAGATAAGTGGCAGGGGGCTGGAAACACCATATATTTT,CASSQDKWQGAGNTIYF
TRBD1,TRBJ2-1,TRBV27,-,TGTGCCAGCAAACGGGACAGGCGGTCGTCTGAGCAGTTCTTC,CASKRDRRSSEQFF
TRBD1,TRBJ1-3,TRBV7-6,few,TGTGCCAGCAGCTTAGCGGGGGACAGTTCTTTAAACACCATATATTTT,CASSLAGDSSLNTIYF
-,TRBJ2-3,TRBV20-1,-,TGCAGTGCGTGGGAAACAGATACGCAGTATTTT,CSAWETDTQYF
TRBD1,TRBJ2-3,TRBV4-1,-,TGCGCCAGCAGCCAAGGGGTAGGGGGCAACACAGATACGCAGTATTTT,CASSQGVGGNTDTQYF
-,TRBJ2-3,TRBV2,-,TGTGCCAGCCTCTCGGGTACAGGAAGCACAGATACGCAGTATTTT,CASLSGTGSTDTQYF
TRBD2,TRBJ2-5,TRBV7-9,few,TGTGCCAGCAGCGGGAGGGGACTAGCGGGGTTTGAGACCCAGTACTTC,CASSGRGLAGFETQYF
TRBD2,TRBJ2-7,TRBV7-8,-,TGTGCCAGCAGCTTAGCCCCCTTGACTAGCGGGGGGCTAACCTCCTACGAGCAGTACTTC,CASSLAPLTSGGLTSYEQYF